This TCR beta chain came from a study of regulatory T cells in long-lasting Graves disease. The CDR3 contains 13 residues. Per germline, CDR1 SQVTM and CDR2 ANQGSEA. Trimming took off 4 bases at V and 4 bases at J, with 11 bases between the two ends. Arm-PCR of CDR3 regions with iRepertoire HTBI primers generated TCR beta libraries. TCRdb independently ran MiXCR on the multiplex PCR reads; one entry per CDR3 protein. The profile shows approximately 540,000 distinct CDR3 sequences, around 13% of them singletons. As to time point: newly diagnosed GD, antithyroid drugs for less than 3 months. PBMC RNA was the source of the TCR library. This clonotype was counted ten times or more. These records were also assigned to another study, of T cells in Graves' hyperthyroidism and ophthalmopathy. That report adds: The HTBI primer set served for first-round RT-PCR of the TCR CDR3.

The receptor comes from a woman in her twenties or thirties with Graves disease. The gene calls are TRBV29-1 and TRBJ1-5; the D is unclear. The specimen was peripheral blood mononuclear cells (PBMCs), collected at new diagnosis, from a patient treated with antithyroid drugs. DNA for the CDR3: TGCAGCGTTGGATTATTTTGGAATCAGCCCCAGCATTTT. Translation gives CSVGLFWNQPQHF.